The 10 T cell receptor beta chains given below trace back to one sample, sequenced in a study of blood T cells in healthy people across ages. The second PCR ran about 7 to 12 cycles with a sample-barcoded 5' primer and J-beta primers. TCRdb reanalysed the 5' RACE reads using MiXCR and keeps one entry per CDR3 protein. The table lists 1.5 million to 2 million distinct CDR3 sequences, roughly 30% of them singletons. Sequenced: blood. Every receptor here comes from a woman under 40 in good health.

The chain employs TRBV20-1 and TRBJ1-2; 10 nucleotides match TRBD1. J lost 8 bases, V lost 3 bases, and 9 bases had no gene match. The length of the CDR3 is 14 residues. Germline V gene lookup returns CDR1 DFQATT and CDR2 SNEGSKA (reference sequence). The CDR3 reads CSASPGTGEGGYTF. CDR3 coding DNA: TGCAGTGCTAGTCCCGGGACAGGGGAAGGGGGCTACACCTTC.

The CDR3 sequence is CASSSGLQGESRGYTF. The CDR3 DNA reads TGTGCCAGCAGCTCGGGCCTACAAGGGGAGTCGAGGGGCTACACCTTC. This sequence joins TRBV5-4 and TRBJ1-2, with D maybe TRBD1 (5 bases). Trimming took off 3 bases at V and 8 bases at J, with 23 bases between the two ends. CDR1 is SGHNT and CDR2 is YYREEE in the germline V gene (reference sequence). The CDR3 is 16 amino acids.

The chain carries TRBV7-2 and TRBJ1-3; the match to TRBD1 covers 7 bases. The CDR3 sequence is 16 residues long. V lost 3 bases and J lost 4; bases outside the gene matches: 9. Germline V CDR1 and CDR2: SGHTA, FQGNSA. The CDR3, as DNA: TGTGCCAGCAGCTTGGACAGGAACACTATAGGAAACACCATATATTTT. Residues: CASSLDRNTIGNTIYF.

J is TRBJ1-2 and V is TRBV28, with 8 bases that match TRBD1. This CDR3 is 14 amino acids long. Germline V lookup: CDR1 MDHEN, CDR2 SYDVKM. Trimming cost V 5 bases and J 4 bases; bases outside gene matches: 6. CDR3 in DNA: TGTGCCAGCAGTCGTCGGACAGGGTCCTATGGCTACACCTTC. The encoded protein is CASSRRTGSYGYTF.

Regarding this clonotype: One end of the junction fails to match germline, which may point to a read error. This rearrangement joins TRBV27 to TRBJ2-7; 7 bases map to TRBD1. CDR1 is MNHEY and CDR2 is SMNVEV in the germline V gene (reference sequence). This CDR3 is built from 12 residues. The CDR3 DNA reads TGTACCAGCAATCGGGACAGCTACGAGCAGTACTTC. Protein sequence: CTSNRDSYEQYF.

This clonotype was observed a few times. The V and J genes are TRBV27 and TRBJ1-2, with 10 bases fitting TRBD1. After removal of 6 bases from V and 8 bases from J, the junction contained 6 bases not matched to a gene. CDR1 MNHEY and CDR2 SMNVEV come from the germline V gene (reference sequence). This CDR3 is built from 13 residues. In DNA form, the CDR3 reads TGTGCCAGCAGGCAGACAGGGGGCTACGGCTACACCTTC. Its protein product is CASRQTGGYGYTF.

As for this clonotype: Its ends do not fully match the called genes, so a read error is possible. The rearrangement joins TRBV6-1 to TRBJ2-5, with D perhaps matching TRBD1 (6 bases). CDR3 length: 13 residues. Per the germline V gene, CDR1 is MNHNS and CDR2 is SASEGT. Here the CDR3 DNA reads TGTGCCAGGGCGAGGGGGAGCCAAGAGACCCAATACTTC. This translates into CARARGSQETQYF.

This clonotype was seen more than once but under ten times. The chain links TRBV7-9 to TRBJ2-7; D is perhaps TRBD1 (6 bases). This CDR3 has 16 residues. From germline, CDR1 is SEHNR and CDR2 FQNEAQ (reference sequence). V lost 5 bases, J lost 2 bases, and 19 bases lay in between. The CDR3 sequence is CASSINTGHGTYEQYF. Here the CDR3 DNA reads TGTGCCAGCAGCATCAATACGGGACACGGGACCTACGAGCAGTACTTC.

V is TRBV15 and J is TRBJ2-3; TRBD2 might be the D (7 bases). The germline gives CDR1 LNHNV, CDR2 YYDKDF (reference sequence). V was clipped by 5 bases and J by 5 bases, with 17 bases between them. This CDR3 is built from 15 residues. This chain's CDR3 is CATSLGGGREDTQYF. The CDR3 region has the DNA TGTGCCACCAGCCTAGGGGGGGGTCGGGAAGATACGCAGTATTTT.

The rearrangement uses TRBV7-9 and TRBJ1-5; the match to TRBD1 covers 11 bases. This CDR3 spans 17 amino acids. J was trimmed by 6 bases and V by 4 bases; bases with no gene match: 11. In germline, CDR1 is SEHNR, CDR2 FQNEAQ (reference sequence). The CDR3 DNA is TGTGCCAGCAGCTCGACCGGACAGGGGGCGCCAGTTCAGCCCCAGCATTTT. This translates into CASSSTGQGAPVQPQHF.